Sequencing of this T cell receptor beta chain was carried out in a study of regulatory T cells in long-lasting Graves disease. The germline V gene encodes CDR1 MNHEY and CDR2 SVGAGI. The V end was cut by 2 bases, the J end by 0 bases, with 13 bases between. This CDR3 comprises 16 residues. This clonotype has ten or more counts. Through Arm-PCR of CDR3 regions and iRepertoire HTBI primers, TCR beta libraries were built. MiXCR was run by TCRdb on the multiplex PCR reads, yielding one entry per CDR3 protein. The table includes approximately 390,000 distinct CDR3 sequences, about 16% detected once. Indicated time point: newly diagnosed GD, antithyroid drugs for less than 3 months. PBMC-derived RNA was used for the TCR library. The data were also submitted as part of a second study, on T cells in Graves' hyperthyroidism and ophthalmopathy. That work states: Diagnostic decisions used clinical symptoms, serum thyroxine and TRAb, thyroid ultrasound and orbital computed tomography.

The sample in question was peripheral blood mononuclear cells (PBMCs), obtained at new diagnosis, from a patient treated with antithyroid drugs. The chain has TRBV6-5 and TRBJ1-1; no firm D call. The origin of this receptor is a woman aged 18 to 35 with Graves disease. CDR3 bases: TGTGCCAGCAGTTACCTTCAGAGACCACTGAACACTGAAGCTTTCTTT. This codes for CASSYLQRPLNTEAFF.